These 17 T cell receptor beta chains originate from one sample sequenced in a study of Tregs in tolerant kidney transplant recipients. Profiled with immunoSEQ multiplex PCR; TCRdb holds only in-frame clones, not every one. In the table there are tens of thousands of clones, 75% to 95% of which are singletons. The sequenced sample was Tregs from blood. The receptors derive from a human donor in good health.

The chain employs TRBV27 and TRBJ2-7; possibly TRBD1 for D (6 bases). The CDR3 runs to 13 residues. Germline V CDR1 and CDR2: MNHEY, SMNVEV (reference sequence). V was pared by 5 bases and J by 7 bases, with 15 bases between. The DNA for the CDR3 is TGTGCCAGCAGTCCTCTGCGAGGGGGTGAGCAGTACTTC. It is translated as CASSPLRGGEQYF.

The chain recombines TRBV7-6 with TRBJ1-2; no reliable D call. The germline gives CDR1 SGHVS, CDR2 FNYEAQ. The V gene lost 5 bases and the J gene lost 4 bases, with 14 bases spanning the gap. CDR3 length: 14 residues. The CDR3 region is CASSLRPDLYGYTF. DNA of the CDR3: TGTGCCAGCAGCCTTAGACCGGACCTCTATGGCTACACCTTC.

The V call is TRBV6-6, the J call TRBJ2-1; 14 bases match TRBD2. Germline V lookup: CDR1 MNHNY, CDR2 SVGAGI (reference sequence). Trimming at V came to 5 bases and at J to 10 bases, leaving 7 bases not matched to a gene. This CDR3 is built from 15 residues. Here the CDR3 reads CASSGTSGSFGEQFF. The CDR3 DNA is TGTGCCAGCAGTGGGACTAGCGGGAGTTTCGGCGAGCAGTTCTTC.

The CDR3 DNA sequence: TGTGCCAGCAGCTCCTGGACAGGTGCCTTTGTCAGAGAGCAGTTCTTC. This encodes CASSSWTGAFVREQFF. The chain joins TRBV11-3 to TRBJ2-1; 7 nucleotides line up with TRBD1. Germline CDR1 and CDR2: SGHNT and YENEEA. The CDR3 is 16 residues long. The V gene end was trimmed by 4 bases and the J gene end by 10 bases; junction bases not matched to a gene: 16.

The chain has TRBV5-4 and TRBJ2-7; possibly TRBD1 for D (5 bases). CDR1 SGHNT and CDR2 YYREEE come from the germline V gene (reference sequence). V gave up 4 bases and J gave up 4 bases, with 12 bases separating them. The CDR3 is 13 amino acids. CDR3 sequence (DNA): TGTGCCAGCAGCCAGGGCTATCAGTACGAGCAGTACTTC. Amino acid sequence: CASSQGYQYEQYF.

CDR3 residues: CASSQEWPRTGELFF. CDR3 DNA: TGCGCCAGCAGCCAAGAATGGCCCAGAACGGGGGAGCTGTTTTTT. This chain links TRBV4-1 with TRBJ2-2; no clear D. Trimming removed 0 bases at V and 8 bases at J, with 13 bases between. The CDR3 contains 15 residues. CDR1 is MGHRA and CDR2 is YSYEKL in the germline V gene.

The chain couples TRBV21-1 to TRBJ1-2; TRBD1, the table's D call, lacks a check against the DNA. TRBV21-1 is labeled a pseudogene. This CDR3 is built from 15 residues. As DNA, the CDR3 is TGTGCCAGCGATAAGACATCGGTTTTTAACTATGGCTACACCTTC. Translating it yields CASDKTSVFNYGYTF.

Worth noting for this clone: A read error may account for a junction end that differs from germline. The chain links TRBV5-6 to TRBJ2-7; 8 nucleotides match TRBD2. Germline values: CDR1 SGHDT, CDR2 YYEEEE. The CDR3 covers 16 residues. The CDR3 DNA reads as TGTGCCAGCAGCTCACCAACTAGCGGAACCCGCTACGCGCAGTACTTC. It yields the protein CASSSPTSGTRYAQYF.

CDR3 amino acids: CASSPPVSTYEQYF. DNA for the CDR3: TGTGCCAGCTCACCGCCGGTATCCACCTACGAGCAGTACTTC. This chain connects TRBV18 to TRBJ2-7; D gene ambiguous. CDR1 KGHSH and CDR2 LQKENI come from the germline V gene. The ends were cut back, 3 bases at V and 2 bases at J, with 11 bases in the middle. This CDR3 has 14 amino acids.

The chain carries TRBV7-8 and TRBJ2-3; D possibly corresponds to TRBD2 (5 bases). Germline CDR1 is SGHVS and CDR2 is FQNEAQ. The CDR3 has 13 residues. Trimming removed 3 bases at V and 4 bases at J, with 8 bases between. The chain's CDR3 is CASSFEGPDTQYF. Here the CDR3 DNA reads TGTGCCAGCAGCTTTGAGGGCCCAGATACGCAGTATTTT.

The V call is TRBV6-5, the J call TRBJ2-1, with D perhaps TRBD1 (7 bases). V was clipped by 6 bases and J by 5 bases, with 14 bases between them. Germline-derived CDR1 and CDR2 are MNHEY and SVGAGI. The CDR3 consists of 14 residues. DNA for the CDR3: TGTGCCAGCAGACGGGAGACAGGGAACAATGAGCAGTTCTTC. Translation: CASRRETGNNEQFF.

As to this clone: At the DNA level, this CDR3 is encoded by other sequences in the same sample as well. The CDR3 protein is CASSARGAGQPQHF. The CDR3 DNA reads as TGTGCCAGCTCGGCCCGGGGTGCGGGTCAGCCCCAGCATTTT. This chain connects TRBV18 to TRBJ1-5; D is ambiguous. The CDR3 contains 14 residues. Germline V gives CDR1 KGHSH, CDR2 LQKENI. The V gene lost 6 bases and the J gene lost 6 bases, with 15 bases spanning the gap.

V gene TRBV28 combines with J gene TRBJ2-1; 9 bases align to TRBD2. The CDR3 loop spans 18 amino acids. The V and J ends lost 3 bases and 3 bases, in that order; junction bases with no gene match: 12. Germline V gives CDR1 MDHEN, CDR2 SYDVKM. CDR3 region: CASSFPIRREGHYNEQFF. DNA of the CDR3: TGTGCCAGCAGTTTTCCGATCAGGCGGGAGGGTCACTACAATGAGCAGTTCTTC.

The chain uses TRBV11-3 and TRBJ2-3, with TRBD1 matching 9 bases. Germline V lookup: CDR1 SGHNT, CDR2 YENEEA. J was trimmed by 6 bases and V by 1 base; bases with no gene match: 8. This CDR3 contains 16 residues. The CDR3 spells CASSLGGTGPADTQYF. The CDR3 DNA reads TGTGCCAGCAGCTTAGGCGGGACAGGGCCCGCGGATACGCAGTATTTT.

This chain connects TRBV6-1 to TRBJ2-6, with D unclear. The CDR3 consists of 14 residues. V was shortened by 6 bases and J by 4 bases, with 10 bases between the two germline ends. Germline CDR1 MNHNS, CDR2 SASEGT. This chain's CDR3 is CASRPVYGANVLTF. The CDR3 bases are TGTGCCAGCAGACCGGTGTACGGGGCCAACGTCCTGACTTTC.

The V gene is TRBV7-8, the J gene TRBJ2-7; 10 nucleotides line up with TRBD1. The CDR3 is 12 residues long. The V gene's germline CDR1 is SGHVS and CDR2 FQNEAQ. V was clipped by 5 bases and J by 6 bases; unmatched bases: 1. For the CDR3, the DNA is TGTGCCAGCAGCCGGGACAGGGGCGAGCAGTACTTC. It codes for CASSRDRGEQYF.

As regards this clone: Without the conserved terminal phenylalanine or tryptophan, this CDR3 likely stems from a read error. The chain is built from TRBV6-6 and TRBJ1-2, with 7 bases matching TRBD1. The CDR3 runs to 16 residues. The V gene end was trimmed by 4 bases and the J gene end by 0 bases; junction bases not matched to a gene: 8. CDR1 is MNHNY, CDR2 SVGAGI, per germline (reference sequence). The CDR3 loop is CASSSRTGRSNYGYTS. The CDR3 nucleotides read TGTGCCAGCAGTTCCCGGACAGGCCGTTCTAACTATGGCTACACCTCC.